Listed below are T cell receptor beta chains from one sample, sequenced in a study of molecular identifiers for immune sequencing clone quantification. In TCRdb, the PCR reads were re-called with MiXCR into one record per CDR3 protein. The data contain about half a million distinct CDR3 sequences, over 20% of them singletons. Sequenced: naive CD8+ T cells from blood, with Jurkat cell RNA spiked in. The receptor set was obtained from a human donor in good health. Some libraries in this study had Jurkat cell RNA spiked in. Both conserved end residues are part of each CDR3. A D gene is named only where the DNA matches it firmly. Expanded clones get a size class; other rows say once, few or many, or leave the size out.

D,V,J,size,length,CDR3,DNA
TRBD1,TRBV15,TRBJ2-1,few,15,CATSISLATGDEQFF,TGTGCCACCAGCATCTCTCTAGCCACAGGGGATGAGCAGTTCTTC
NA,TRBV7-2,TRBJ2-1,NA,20,CASSFGVSGADIYYYNEQFF,TGTGCCAGCAGCTTTGGCGTCTCCGGGGCGGACATCTACTACTACAATGAGCAGTTCTTC
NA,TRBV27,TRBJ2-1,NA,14,CASTPGDLYNEQFF,TGTGCCAGCACCCCCGGGGACCTCTACAATGAGCAGTTCTTC
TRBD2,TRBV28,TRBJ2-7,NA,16,CASSPLRLAGTYEQYF,TGTGCCAGCAGTCCTCTTCGACTAGCGGGAACCTACGAGCAGTACTTC
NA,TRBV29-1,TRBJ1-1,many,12,CSVHGGSGSAFF,TGCAGCGTTCATGGGGGCTCGGGTTCAGCTTTCTTT
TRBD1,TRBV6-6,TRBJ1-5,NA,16,CASSYEVRGNNQPQHF,TGTGCCAGCAGTTACGAGGTCAGGGGGAACAATCAGCCCCAGCATTTT
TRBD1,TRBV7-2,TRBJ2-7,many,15,CASSLLTGQGYEQYF,TGTGCCAGCAGCTTATTGACGGGACAGGGGTACGAGCAGTACTTC
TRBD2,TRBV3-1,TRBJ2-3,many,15,CASSLPGLVEVTQYF,TGTGCCAGCAGCCTTCCGGGACTAGTGGAAGTTACGCAGTATTTT
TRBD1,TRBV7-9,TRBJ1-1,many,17,CASSPVPGQGRGAEAFF,TGTGCCAGCAGCCCAGTCCCGGGACAGGGGCGAGGGGCTGAAGCTTTCTTT
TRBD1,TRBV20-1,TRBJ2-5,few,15,CSARGIWDSQETQYF,TGCAGTGCTAGGGGAATCTGGGACAGCCAAGAGACCCAGTACTTC
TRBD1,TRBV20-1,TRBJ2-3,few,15,CSASQTGDFTDTQYF,TGCAGTGCTTCACAGACAGGGGACTTCACAGATACGCAGTATTTT
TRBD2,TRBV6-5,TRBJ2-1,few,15,CASRHLAERSNEQFF,TGTGCCAGCAGACACCTAGCGGAACGGTCCAATGAGCAGTTCTTC
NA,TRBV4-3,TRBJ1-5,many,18,CASSQEVPGGLGNQPQHF,TGCGCCAGCAGCCAAGAGGTCCCCGGGGGGCTTGGCAATCAGCCCCAGCATTTT
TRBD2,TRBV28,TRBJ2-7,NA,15,CASSSATSGPYEQYF,TGTGCCAGCAGTTCCGCGACTAGCGGGCCCTACGAGCAGTACTTC
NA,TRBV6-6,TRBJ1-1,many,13,CASSYSGVTEAFF,TGTGCCAGCAGCTACTCGGGAGTCACTGAAGCTTTCTTT
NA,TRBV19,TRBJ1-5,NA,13,CASSQVLGQPPHF,TGTGCCAGTAGTCAGGTGCTAGGTCAGCCCCCGCATTTT
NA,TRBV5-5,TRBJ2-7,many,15,CASSSGPKSSYEQYF,TGTGCCAGCAGCTCCGGACCCAAGAGCTCCTACGAGCAGTACTTC
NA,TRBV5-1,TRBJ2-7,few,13,CASSETILYEQYF,TGCGCCAGCAGCGAGACTATCCTCTACGAGCAGTACTTC
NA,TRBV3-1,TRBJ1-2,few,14,CASSPLAQGAGYTF,TGTGCCAGCAGCCCTCTCGCGCAGGGAGCTGGCTACACCTTC
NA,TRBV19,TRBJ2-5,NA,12,CATSPSLEPQYF,TGTGCCACCTCTCCCTCTCTTGAGCCCCAGTACTTC
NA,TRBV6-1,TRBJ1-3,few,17,CASSERVGAVSGNTIYF,TGTGCCAGCAGTGAACGGGTCGGGGCAGTCTCTGGAAACACCATATATTTT
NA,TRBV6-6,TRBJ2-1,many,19,CASSSWRDLLEEPQFEQFF,TGTGCCAGCAGTTCTTGGCGGGACCTATTGGAAGAACCACAATTTGAGCAGTTCTTC
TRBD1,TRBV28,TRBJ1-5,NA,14,CTSSPGQGNQPQHF,TGTACCAGCAGTCCCGGACAGGGCAATCAGCCCCAGCATTTT
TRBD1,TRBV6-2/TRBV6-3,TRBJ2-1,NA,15,CASRQQGFTYNEQFF,TGTGCCAGCAGACAACAGGGGTTCACCTACAATGAGCAGTTCTTC
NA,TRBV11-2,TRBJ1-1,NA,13,CASSPSLDPEAFF,TGTGCCAGCAGCCCCTCATTAGACCCTGAAGCTTTCTTT
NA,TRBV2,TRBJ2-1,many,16,CASSELSPSSYNEQFF,TGTGCCAGCAGTGAACTGAGCCCGAGCTCCTACAATGAGCAGTTCTTC
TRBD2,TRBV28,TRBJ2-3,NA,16,CASSLLKRDPLDTQYF,TGTGCCAGCAGTTTACTGAAGCGGGACCCTTTAGATACGCAGTATTTT
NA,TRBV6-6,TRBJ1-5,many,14,CASSYLGGHQPQHF,TGTGCCAGCAGTTACTTAGGCGGACATCAGCCCCAGCATTTT
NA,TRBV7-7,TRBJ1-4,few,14,CASSLDPSDEKLFF,TGTGCTAGCAGCTTAGATCCATCTGATGAAAAACTGTTTTTT
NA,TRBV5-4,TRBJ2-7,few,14,CASSADSDIYEQYF,TGTGCCAGCAGCGCCGACAGCGACATCTACGAGCAGTACTTC
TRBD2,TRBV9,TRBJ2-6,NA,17,CASSVELAGGGANVLTF,TGTGCCAGCAGCGTAGAACTAGCGGGAGGAGGGGCCAACGTCCTGACTTTC
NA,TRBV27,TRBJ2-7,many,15,CASSLVGPLSYEQYF,TGTGCCAGCAGTTTGGTGGGACCCCTCTCCTACGAGCAGTACTTC
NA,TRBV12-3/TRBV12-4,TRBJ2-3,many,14,CASSLSGFTDTQYF,TGTGCCAGCAGTTTAAGCGGGTTTACAGATACGCAGTATTTT
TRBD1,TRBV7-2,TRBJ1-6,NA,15,CASSSGQGTNSPLHF,TGTGCCAGCAGCTCCGGACAGGGAACGAATTCACCCCTCCACTTT
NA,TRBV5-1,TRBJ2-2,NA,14,CASSLHGVPGELFF,TGCGCCAGCAGCCTCCACGGGGTCCCCGGGGAGCTGTTTTTT
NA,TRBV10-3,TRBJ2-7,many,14,CAISGGDDFYEQYF,TGTGCCATCAGTGGTGGGGACGACTTCTACGAGCAGTACTTC
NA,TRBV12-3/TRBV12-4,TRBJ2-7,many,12,CASSPGRFLQYF,TGTGCCAGCAGCCCTGGCAGATTCTTGCAGTACTTC
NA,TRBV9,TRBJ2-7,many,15,CASSGRPDGDYEQYF,TGTGCCAGCAGCGGGCGTCCTGACGGGGACTACGAGCAGTACTTC
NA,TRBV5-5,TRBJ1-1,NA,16,CASSLRGSGENTEAFF,TGTGCCAGCAGCCTTAGGGGGTCAGGAGAGAACACTGAAGCTTTCTTT
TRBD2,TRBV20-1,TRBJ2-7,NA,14,CSARIAGAPYVQYF,TGCAGTGCTAGGATAGCGGGGGCCCCCTACGTGCAGTACTTC
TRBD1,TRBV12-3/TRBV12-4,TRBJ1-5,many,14,CASSSTGVNQPQHF,TGTGCCAGCAGCTCGACAGGGGTGAATCAGCCCCAGCATTTT
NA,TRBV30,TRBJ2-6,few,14,CAGDRGSGANVLTF,TGTGCCGGGGATCGGGGTTCTGGGGCCAACGTCCTGACTTTC
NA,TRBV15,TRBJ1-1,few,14,CATSRTAMNTEAFF,TGTGCCACCAGTAGGACAGCTATGAACACTGAAGCTTTCTTT
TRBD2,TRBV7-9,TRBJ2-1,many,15,CASSAGLADYNEQFF,TGTGCCAGCAGCGCGGGACTAGCGGACTACAATGAGCAGTTCTTC
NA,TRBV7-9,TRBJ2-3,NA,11,CASSFPNTQYF,TGTGCCAGCAGCTTCCCTAATACGCAGTATTTT
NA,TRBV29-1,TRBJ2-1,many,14,CSVVGVDSYNEQFF,TGCAGCGTTGTTGGGGTGGACTCCTACAATGAGCAGTTCTTC
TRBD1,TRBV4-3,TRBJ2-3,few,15,CASSPDRARTDTQYF,TGCGCCAGCAGCCCGGACAGGGCTCGCACAGATACGCAGTATTTT
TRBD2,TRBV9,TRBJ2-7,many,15,CASSPGRDMLHEQYF,TGTGCCAGCAGCCCCGGGAGGGATATGCTCCACGAGCAGTACTTC